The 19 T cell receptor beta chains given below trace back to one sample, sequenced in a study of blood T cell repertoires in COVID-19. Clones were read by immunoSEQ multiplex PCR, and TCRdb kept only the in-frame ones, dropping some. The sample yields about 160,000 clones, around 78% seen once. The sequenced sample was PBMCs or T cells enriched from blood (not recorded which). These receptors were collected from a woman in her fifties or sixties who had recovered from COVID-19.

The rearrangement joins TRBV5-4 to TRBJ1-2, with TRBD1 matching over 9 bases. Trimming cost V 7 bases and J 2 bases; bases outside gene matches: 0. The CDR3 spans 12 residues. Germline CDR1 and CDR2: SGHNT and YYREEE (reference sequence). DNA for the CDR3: TGTGCCAGCGGGACAGGGAACTATGGCTACACCTTC. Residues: CASGTGNYGYTF. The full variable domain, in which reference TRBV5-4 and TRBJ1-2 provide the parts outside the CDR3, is ETGVTQSPTHLIKTRGQQVTLRCSSQSGHNTVSWYQQALGQGPQFIFQYYREEENGRGNFPPRFSGLQFPNYSSELNVNALELDDSALYLCASGTGNYGYTFGSGTRLTVV.

CDR3 coding DNA: TGTGCCAGCAGCACGCTGACAGGGACTGGGGCCAACGTCCTGACTTTC. Translated: CASSTLTGTGANVLTF. The gene calls are TRBV5-6 and TRBJ2-6; 7 bases map to TRBD1. Per germline, CDR1 SGHDT and CDR2 YYEEEE. Germline trimming cut 4 bases from V and 2 bases from J; bases unmatched to any gene: 6. This CDR3 contains 16 residues.

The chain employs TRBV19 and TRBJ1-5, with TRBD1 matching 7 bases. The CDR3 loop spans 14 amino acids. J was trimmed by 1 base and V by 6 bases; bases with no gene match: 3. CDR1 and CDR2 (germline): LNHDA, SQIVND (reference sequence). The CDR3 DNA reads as TGTGCCAGTAGAGGGGGCATGAGCAATCAGCCCCAGCATTTT. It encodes CASRGGMSNQPQHF.

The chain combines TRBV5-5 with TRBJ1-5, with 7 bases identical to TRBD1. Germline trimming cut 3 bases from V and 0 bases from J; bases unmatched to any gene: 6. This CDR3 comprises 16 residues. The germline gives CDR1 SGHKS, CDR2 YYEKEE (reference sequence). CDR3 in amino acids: CASSSGTDYSNQPQHF. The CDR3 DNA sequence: TGTGCCAGCAGCTCCGGGACAGATTATAGCAATCAGCCCCAGCATTTT.

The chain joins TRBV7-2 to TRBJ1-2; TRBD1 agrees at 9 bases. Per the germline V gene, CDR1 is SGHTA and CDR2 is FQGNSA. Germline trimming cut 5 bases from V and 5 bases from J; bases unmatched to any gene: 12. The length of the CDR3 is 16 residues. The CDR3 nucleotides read TGTGCCAGCAGCCCCATACCAGGGGACAGGGCTTATGGCTACACCTTC. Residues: CASSPIPGDRAYGYTF.

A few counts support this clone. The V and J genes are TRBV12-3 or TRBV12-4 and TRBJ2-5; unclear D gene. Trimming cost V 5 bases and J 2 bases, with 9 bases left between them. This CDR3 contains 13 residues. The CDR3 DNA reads TGTGCCAGCAGTGGCTGGTCACAAGAGACCCAGTACTTC. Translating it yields CASSGWSQETQYF.

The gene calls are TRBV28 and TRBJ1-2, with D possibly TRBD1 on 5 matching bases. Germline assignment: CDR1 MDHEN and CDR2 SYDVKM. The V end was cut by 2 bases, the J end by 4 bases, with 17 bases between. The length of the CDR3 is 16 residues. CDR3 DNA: TGTGCCAGCAGTTTAATGTCGCAGGGAACGGTCTATGGCTACACCTTC. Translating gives CASSLMSQGTVYGYTF.

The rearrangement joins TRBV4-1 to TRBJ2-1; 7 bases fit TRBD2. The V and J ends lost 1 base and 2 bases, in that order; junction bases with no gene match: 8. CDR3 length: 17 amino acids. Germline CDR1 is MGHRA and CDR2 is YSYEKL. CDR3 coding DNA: TGCGCCAGCAGCCAAGCCCCGACTAGCATCGCCTACAATGAGCAGTTCTTC. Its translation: CASSQAPTSIAYNEQFF.

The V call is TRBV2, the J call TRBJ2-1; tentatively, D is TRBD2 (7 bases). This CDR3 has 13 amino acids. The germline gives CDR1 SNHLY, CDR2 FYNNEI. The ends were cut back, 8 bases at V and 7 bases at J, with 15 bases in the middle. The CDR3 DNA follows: TGTGCCAGCTCGGGGGGCTGGAGGAATGAGCAGTTCTTC. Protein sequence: CASSGGWRNEQFF.

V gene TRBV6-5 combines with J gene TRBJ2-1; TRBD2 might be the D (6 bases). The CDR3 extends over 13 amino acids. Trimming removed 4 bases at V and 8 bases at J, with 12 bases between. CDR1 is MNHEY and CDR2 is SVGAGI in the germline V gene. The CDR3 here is CASSSRERDEQFF. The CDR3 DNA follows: TGTGCCAGCAGTTCCCGGGAGAGGGATGAGCAGTTCTTC.

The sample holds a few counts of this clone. CDR3 DNA: TGCGCCAGCAGCTTCGGCCCTGCGGTATCACCTAATGAAAAACTGTTTTTT. This encodes CASSFGPAVSPNEKLFF. The chain is built from TRBV5-1 and TRBJ1-4; no clear D. The CDR3 is 17 residues long. The germline gives CDR1 SGHRS, CDR2 YFSETQ. V lost 2 bases and J 3 bases, leaving 17 bases between the germline ends.

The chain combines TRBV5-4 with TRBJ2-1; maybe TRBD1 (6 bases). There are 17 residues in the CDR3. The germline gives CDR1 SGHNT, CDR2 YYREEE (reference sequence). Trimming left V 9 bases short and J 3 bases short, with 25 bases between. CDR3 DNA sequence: TGTGCCACTGCAAAAAGTACCGGGACAATTTTCTACAATGAGCAGTTCTTC. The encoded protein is CATAKSTGTIFYNEQFF.

The CDR3 here is CASSPGQSGGYTF. The CDR3 nucleotides read TGCGCCAGCAGCCCGGGACAGTCCGGCGGCTACACCTTC. This chain connects TRBV5-1 to TRBJ1-2; 7 positions agree with TRBD1. Germline V gene lookup returns CDR1 SGHRS and CDR2 YFSETQ. The J segment lost 8 bases and the V segment lost 4 bases, leaving 8 bases of the junction unmatched. This CDR3 contains 13 residues.

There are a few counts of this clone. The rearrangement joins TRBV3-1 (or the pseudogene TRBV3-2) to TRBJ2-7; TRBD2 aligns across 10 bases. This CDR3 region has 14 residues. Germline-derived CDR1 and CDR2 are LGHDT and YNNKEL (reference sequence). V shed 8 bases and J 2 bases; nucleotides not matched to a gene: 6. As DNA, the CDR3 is TGTGCCAGCCAGAGCGGGAGGGCCCCCTACGAGCAGTACGTC. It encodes CASQSGRAPYEQYV.

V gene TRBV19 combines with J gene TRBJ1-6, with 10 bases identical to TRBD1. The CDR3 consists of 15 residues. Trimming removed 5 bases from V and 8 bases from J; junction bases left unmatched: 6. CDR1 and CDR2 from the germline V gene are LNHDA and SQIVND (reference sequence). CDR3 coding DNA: TGTGCCAGTAGTGACAGGGGGCATGGTGATTCACCCCTCCACTTT. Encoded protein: CASSDRGHGDSPLHF. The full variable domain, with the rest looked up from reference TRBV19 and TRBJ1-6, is DGGITQSPKYLFRKEGQNVTLSCEQNLNHDAMYWYRQDPGQGLRLIYYSQIVNDFQKGDIAEGYSVSREKKESFPLTVTSAQKNPTAFYLCASSDRGHGDSPLHFGNGTRLTVT.

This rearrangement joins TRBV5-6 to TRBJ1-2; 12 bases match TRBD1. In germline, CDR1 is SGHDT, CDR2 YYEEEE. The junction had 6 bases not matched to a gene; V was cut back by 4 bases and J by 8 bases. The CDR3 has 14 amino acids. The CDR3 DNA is TGTGCCAGCAGCCCGGGACAGGGGGCCTGGGGCTACACCTTC. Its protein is CASSPGQGAWGYTF.

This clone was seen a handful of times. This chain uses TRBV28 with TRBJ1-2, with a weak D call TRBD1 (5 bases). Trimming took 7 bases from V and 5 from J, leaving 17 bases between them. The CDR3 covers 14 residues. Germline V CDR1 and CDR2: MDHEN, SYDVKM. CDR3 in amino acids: CASTEWRGGYGYTF. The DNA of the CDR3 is TGTGCCAGCACGGAGTGGAGGGGCGGGTATGGCTACACCTTC.

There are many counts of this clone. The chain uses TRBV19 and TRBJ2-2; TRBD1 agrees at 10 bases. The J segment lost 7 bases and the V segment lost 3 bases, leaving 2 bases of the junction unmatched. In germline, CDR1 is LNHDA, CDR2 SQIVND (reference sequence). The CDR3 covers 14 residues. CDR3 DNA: TGTGCCAGTAGTATGGGGGACAGGGGCGGGGAGCTGTTTTTT. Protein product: CASSMGDRGGELFF.

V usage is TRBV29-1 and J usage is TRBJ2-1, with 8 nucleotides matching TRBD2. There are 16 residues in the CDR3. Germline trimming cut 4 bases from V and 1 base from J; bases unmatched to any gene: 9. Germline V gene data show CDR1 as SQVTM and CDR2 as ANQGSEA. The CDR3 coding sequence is TGCAGCGTTGTAGGTCTAGCGGGTGGATCCTACAATGAGCAGTTCTTC. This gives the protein CSVVGLAGGSYNEQFF.